These 20 T cell receptor beta chains were sequenced from one sample in a study of blood T cell repertoires in COVID-19. Sequencing was performed with immunoSEQ multiplex PCR; in TCRdb, only in-frame clones are kept and a portion is missing. The sample gives 300,000 to 350,000 clones, around four fifths of which show up once; around 3% is in the top ten. What was sequenced was peripheral blood. Receptors were obtained from a man aged 25-45 years with active or convalescent COVID-19.

This clone showed up just a few times. The chain couples TRBV11-2 to TRBJ2-1; tentative D call: TRBD1 (5 bases). The germline V and J ends were trimmed by 6 bases and 10 bases, with 13 bases remaining between them. This CDR3 has 12 residues. Germline V gene sequence: CDR1 SGHAT, CDR2 FQNNGV. The CDR3 spells CASSTGPAEQFF. Here the CDR3 DNA reads TGTGCCAGCAGTACAGGCCCGGCGGAGCAGTTCTTC.

The chain joins TRBV7-9 to TRBJ2-7; no clear D. Per the germline V gene, CDR1 is SEHNR and CDR2 is FQNEAQ (reference sequence). The CDR3 sequence is 16 residues long. V lost 1 base and J 0 bases, leaving 13 bases between the germline ends. The CDR3 bases are TGTGCCAGCAGCTTAGGATTTGCACCCAGCTCCTACGAGCAGTACTTC. Translation gives CASSLGFAPSSYEQYF. Looking up the rest from reference TRBV7-9 and TRBJ2-7 gives the full variable domain: DTGVSQNPRHKITKRGQNVTFRCDPISEHNRLYWYRQTLGQGPEFLTYFQNEAQLEKSRLLSDRFSAERPKGSFSTLEIQRTEQGDSAMYLCASSLGFAPSSYEQYFGPGTRLTVT.

The chain recombines TRBV7-7 with TRBJ2-7; TRBD2 might be the D (5 bases). CDR1 and CDR2 from the germline V gene are SSHAT and FNYEAQ (reference sequence). The CDR3 runs to 13 residues. The V gene lost 5 bases and the J gene lost 5 bases, with 13 bases spanning the gap. In nucleotides, the CDR3 is TGTGCCAGCAGCCCTGGTCTCGGGGACGAGCAGTACTTC. It encodes CASSPGLGDEQYF.

This chain uses TRBV3-1 (or the pseudogene TRBV3-2) with TRBJ1-2; D is ambiguous. V lost 0 bases to trimming and J lost 7 bases, with 15 bases between them. Germline V gene sequence: CDR1 LGHDT, CDR2 YNNKEL (reference sequence). CDR3 length: 15 amino acids. The CDR3 region is CASSQDGRDGGGYTF. DNA of the CDR3: TGTGCCAGCAGCCAAGATGGGAGGGATGGCGGTGGCTACACCTTC.

The V gene is TRBV18, the J gene TRBJ1-5; the D gene is possibly TRBD1 (5 bases). The germline CDR1 and CDR2 sequences are KGHSH and LQKENI. V lost 1 base, J lost 4 bases, and 11 bases lay in between. CDR3 size: 15 residues. The chain's CDR3 is CASSPLAGWNQPQHF. CDR3 coding DNA: TGTGCCAGCTCACCACTTGCAGGGTGGAATCAGCCCCAGCATTTT.

This chain uses TRBV5-1 with TRBJ1-2; no clear D. Trimming removed 4 bases from V and 3 bases from J, with 7 bases in between. Per the germline V gene, CDR1 is SGHRS and CDR2 is YFSETQ. The CDR3 is 12 amino acids. CDR3 DNA: TGCGCCAGCAGCGCCCGGGACTATGGCTACACCTTC. This gives the protein CASSARDYGYTF.

In this sample, this clone turned up once. J is TRBJ2-5 and V is TRBV6-2 or TRBV6-3, with D perhaps matching TRBD1 (5 bases). Germline CDR1 and CDR2: MNHEY and SVGEGT. The CDR3 is 13 amino acids. V dropped 3 bases and J dropped 5 bases, with 10 bases sitting between them. The CDR3 coding sequence is TGTGCCAGCAGTTATAACAGGTGGGAGACCCAGTACTTC. Translated, it gives CASSYNRWETQYF.

The chain is built from TRBV4-3 and TRBJ1-2; D possibly corresponds to TRBD1 (6 bases). Per germline, CDR1 LGHNA and CDR2 YSLEER. This CDR3 is built from 15 residues. The ends were cut back, 0 bases at V and 6 bases at J, with 14 bases in the middle. The chain's CDR3 is CASSQERSQGHGYTF. CDR3 DNA sequence: TGCGCCAGCAGCCAAGAAAGGAGCCAGGGGCATGGCTACACCTTC.

The V and J genes are TRBV19 and TRBJ2-1; TRBD2 matches at 7 bases. There are 16 residues in the CDR3. J lost 4 bases, V lost 1 base, and 7 bases had no gene match. CDR1 is LNHDA, CDR2 SQIVND, per germline (reference sequence). The CDR3 bases are TGTGCCAGTAGTATAGGGGGGGGACTAATTTACAATGAGCAGTTCTTC. Translation: CASSIGGGLIYNEQFF.

V and J are TRBV7-2 and TRBJ2-5; weak D call: TRBD1 (5 bases). This CDR3 comprises 15 residues. V gave up 3 bases and J gave up 4 bases, with 15 bases separating them. Per germline, CDR1 SGHTA and CDR2 FQGNSA. CDR3 sequence reads: CASSFRLGASETQYF. The CDR3 DNA is TGTGCCAGCAGCTTTCGGTTAGGGGCGTCAGAGACCCAGTACTTC.

The chain links TRBV25-1 to TRBJ1-6; D unresolved. V dropped 10 bases and J dropped 7 bases, with 11 bases sitting between them. The CDR3 is 12 residues long. Germline V gene lookup returns CDR1 MGHDK and CDR2 SYGVNS. Here the CDR3 DNA reads TGTGCCACAAGCCCGGGAAATTCACCCCTCCACTTT. This translates into CATSPGNSPLHF. Full variable domain (rest looked up from reference TRBV25-1 and TRBJ1-6): EADIYQTPRYLVIGTGKKITLECSQTMGHDKMYWYQQDPGMELHLIHYSYGVNSTEKGDLSSESTVSRIRTEHFPLTLESARPSHTSQYLCATSPGNSPLHFGNGTRLTVT.

The rearrangement joins TRBV21-1 to TRBJ2-1; the table's D call, TRBD2, was not checked against the DNA. TRBV21-1 corresponds to a pseudogene. This CDR3 spans 17 amino acids. This chain's CDR3 is CASSKVVGLAFYNEQFF. The CDR3 DNA reads TGTGCCAGCAGCAAAGTCGTGGGACTAGCTTTCTACAATGAGCAGTTCTTC.

The J gene is TRBJ1-2, the V gene TRBV29-1, with D possibly TRBD1 on 5 matching bases. The CDR3 contains 14 residues. Germline loops: CDR1 SQVTM, CDR2 ANQGSEA. The V end was cut by 0 bases, the J end by 2 bases, with 10 bases between. In DNA, the CDR3 is TGCAGCGTTGAAGATCAGGGTTCCAACTATGGCTACACCTTC. Amino acids: CSVEDQGSNYGYTF.

The chain combines TRBV28 with TRBJ2-7; 7 bases fit TRBD1. The CDR3 sequence is 16 residues long. With V trimmed by 6 bases and J by 2 bases, 13 bases remained unmatched. Germline V CDR1 and CDR2: MDHEN, SYDVKM. CDR3: CASSPTGVGDPYEQYF. DNA of the CDR3: TGTGCCAGCAGCCCCACAGGGGTAGGGGACCCCTACGAGCAGTACTTC.

This clone was counted only a few times. The CDR3 sequence: CASSPLAGVREQFF. Written as DNA, the CDR3 is TGTGCCAGTAGTCCTCTAGCGGGAGTGCGTGAGCAGTTCTTC. The chain uses TRBV19 and TRBJ2-1, with TRBD2 matching 10 bases. Germline V gene data show CDR1 as LNHDA and CDR2 as SQIVND (reference sequence). J was trimmed by 9 bases and V by 5 bases; bases with no gene match: 7. This CDR3 is 14 amino acids long.

The chain employs TRBV11-2 and TRBJ1-4; D ambiguous. Per germline, CDR1 SGHAT and CDR2 FQNNGV. V was pared by 1 base and J by 5 bases, with 11 bases between. The CDR3 sequence is 15 residues long. The CDR3 is CASSLGASENEKLFF. CDR3 nucleotide sequence: TGTGCCAGCAGCTTAGGGGCGTCCGAGAATGAAAAACTGTTTTTT.

The CDR3 loop reads CASSLKSLEAYYGYTF. The CDR3 bases are TGTGCCAGCAGCTTGAAGTCTTTAGAGGCCTACTATGGCTACACCTTC. J is TRBJ1-2 and V is TRBV5-4; no clear D gene. Germline assignment: CDR1 SGHNT and CDR2 YYREEE (reference sequence). This CDR3 is 16 amino acids long. V was cut by 1 base and J by 3 bases, with 16 bases left in between.

The chain joins TRBV7-2 to TRBJ2-5; D is possibly TRBD1 (5 bases). Trimming removed 5 bases at V and 3 bases at J, with 10 bases between. CDR1 is SGHTA and CDR2 is FQGNSA in the germline V gene. The CDR3 contains 13 residues. In DNA form, the CDR3 reads TGTGCCAGCAGCCGACAGCTTAAAGAGACCCAGTACTTC. Translation: CASSRQLKETQYF.

The rearrangement uses TRBV4-3 and TRBJ2-3; 12 positions match TRBD2. The V gene end was trimmed by 0 bases and the J gene end by 4 bases; junction bases not matched to a gene: 5. Per the germline V gene, CDR1 is LGHNA and CDR2 is YSLEER. CDR3 length: 17 amino acids. The CDR3 DNA reads as TGCGCCAGCAGCCAAGATTCGGCTAGCGGGGGGGCAGATACGCAGTATTTT. This sequence encodes CASSQDSASGGADTQYF.

The chain uses TRBV6-5 and TRBJ1-6; the match to TRBD1 covers 9 bases. Germline trimming cut 7 bases from V and 10 bases from J; bases unmatched to any gene: 8. CDR3 length: 14 residues. The germline CDR1 and CDR2 sequences are MNHEY and SVGAGI. The CDR3, as DNA: TGTGCCAGCACCTCACAGGGGGCCTGGTCACCCCTCCACTTT. Translation: CASTSQGAWSPLHF.